One sample yielded the 32 T cell receptor beta chains listed below, sequenced in a study of T-cell reconstitution after alpha-beta-depleted transplantation in children. A TCRbeta library incorporating unique molecular identifiers was prepared. TCRdb used MiXCR to reprocess the PCR reads, holding one entry per CDR3 protein. The sample records some 490,000 distinct CDR3 sequences, about 12% being singletons. This specimen was PBMCs from the stem cell graft donor, taken from the stem cell graft. These receptor sequences come from a human donor who donated a stem cell graft to a child with combined immunodeficiency.

This clonotype has at least ten counts. The chain employs TRBV7-2 and TRBJ2-7; the D gene is possibly TRBD2 (5 bases). This CDR3 has 15 amino acids. Trimming removed 5 bases from V and 3 bases from J, with 17 bases in between. Germline V lookup: CDR1 SGHTA, CDR2 FQGNSA. The CDR3 region is CASSTRSERNYEQYF. DNA for the CDR3: TGTGCCAGCAGCACCCGTAGTGAGCGGAACTACGAGCAGTACTTC. Using reference TRBV7-2 and TRBJ2-7 for the parts outside the CDR3, the full variable domain is GAGVSQSPSNKVTEKGKDVELRCDPISGHTALYWYRQSLGQGLEFLIYFQGNSAPDKSGLPSDRFSAERTGGSVSTLTIQRTQQEDSAVYLCASSTRSERNYEQYFGPGTRLTVT.

This chain joins TRBV29-1 and TRBJ1-5; no definite D call. The CDR3 runs to 14 residues. Germline CDR1 and CDR2: SQVTM and ANQGSEA. Trimming cost V 7 bases and J 1 base, with 14 bases left between them. CDR3 sequence (DNA): TGCAGCGGTAGTAGGGTGTGGAGCAATCAGCCCCAGCATTTT. The encoded protein is CSGSRVWSNQPQHF.

V and J are TRBV7-8 and TRBJ2-1; D unresolved. The V gene's germline CDR1 is SGHVS and CDR2 FQNEAQ. The length of the CDR3 is 16 residues. Trimming shortened V by 1 base and J by 0 bases, and 10 bases separated the two germline ends. The CDR3 reads CASSLEGFISYNEQFF. The CDR3 nucleotides read TGTGCCAGCAGCTTAGAGGGTTTCATCTCCTACAATGAGCAGTTCTTC.

In its sample, this clonotype was seen a few times. V is TRBV6-2 or TRBV6-3 and J is TRBJ2-2, with D possibly TRBD2 on 6 matching bases. The CDR3 sequence is 16 residues long. V dropped 8 bases and J dropped 0 bases, with 16 bases sitting between them. From germline, CDR1 is MNHEY and CDR2 SVGEGT. The DNA of the CDR3 is TGTGCCAGCTCTGGAGGGCGTGGGACGAACACCGGGGAGCTGTTTTTT. This sequence encodes CASSGGRGTNTGELFF.

The chain links TRBV12-3 or TRBV12-4 to TRBJ2-3, with a possible D match to TRBD2 (6 bases). The CDR3 totals 12 residues. Trimming pared 6 bases from V and 5 bases from J, leaving 9 bases between. The CDR3, as DNA: TGTGCCAGCAGATCGACTAGAGATACGCAGTATTTT. It codes for CASRSTRDTQYF.

This clonotype turned up a few times. The gene calls are TRBV5-1 and TRBJ2-5; no definite D call. Trimming shortened V by 5 bases and J by 4 bases, and 15 bases separated the two germline ends. The germline gives CDR1 SGHRS, CDR2 YFSETQ. The CDR3 is made up of 14 amino acids. The CDR3 is CASSRAEHGETQYF. The CDR3 DNA is TGCGCCAGCAGTCGGGCAGAACACGGAGAGACCCAGTACTTC.

The table lists this clonotype with a few counts. CDR3 DNA sequence: TGTGCCAGCAGTTTTATGCGTCACGGTGAGCAGTTCTTC. Its translation is CASSFMRHGEQFF. The chain is built from TRBV12-3 or TRBV12-4 and TRBJ2-1; D is undetermined. V was trimmed by 3 bases and J by 9 bases, leaving 12 bases between them. CDR3 size: 13 residues.

The chain has TRBV12-3 or TRBV12-4 and TRBJ2-5; TRBD2 might be the D (5 bases). Trimming stripped 5 bases from V and 7 bases from J, with 8 bases between. The CDR3 totals 11 residues. CDR3 amino acids: CASSTRGTQYF. Here the CDR3 DNA reads TGTGCCAGCAGTACACGGGGGACCCAGTACTTC.

The CDR3 region is CASSFLGYDNEQFF. The CDR3 DNA reads TGTGCCAGCAGCTTCCTGGGGTACGACAATGAGCAGTTCTTC. V usage is TRBV7-3 and J usage is TRBJ2-1; D gene unclear. The CDR3 extends over 14 amino acids. Trimming took 3 bases from V and 5 from J, leaving 11 bases between them. Looked up from germline, CDR1 is SGHTA and CDR2 is FQGTGA.

The chain is built from TRBV10-3 and TRBJ1-2; TRBD1 aligns across 9 bases. The CDR3 totals 19 residues. V was clipped by 6 bases and J by 4 bases; unmatched bases: 21. CDR1 is ENHRY and CDR2 is SYGVKD in the germline V gene. The DNA for the CDR3 is TGTGCCATCAGCGCCAGCCGGGACTCCACAGGGGGCGCTGGCTATGGCTACACCTTC. Its translation: CAISASRDSTGGAGYGYTF.

This clonotype has a count of ten or more. This rearrangement joins TRBV27 to TRBJ2-5; 7 bases align to TRBD1. The CDR3 has 14 residues. The V gene's germline CDR1 is MNHEY and CDR2 SMNVEV (reference sequence). V trimming: 5 bases; J trimming: 5 bases; junction bases outside the gene matches: 8. The CDR3 sequence is CASSPQDRRETQYF. CDR3 in DNA: TGTGCCAGCAGTCCCCAGGACAGGCGGGAGACCCAGTACTTC.

This clonotype was counted between two and nine times. The V call is TRBV6-2 or TRBV6-3, the J call TRBJ2-2, with TRBD1 matching over 10 bases. The germline V gene encodes CDR1 MNHEY and CDR2 SVGEGT. The CDR3 runs 16 residues. The V segment lost 5 bases and the J segment 4 bases; nucleotides outside the gene matches: 7. The CDR3 nucleotides are TGTGCCAGCAGTCCCCGGGGACAGGGGTTCACCGGGGAGCTGTTTTTT. It codes for CASSPRGQGFTGELFF.

This clonotype was counted between two and nine times. The CDR3 region is CASSQDFGAGQTGELFF. The CDR3 coding sequence is TGTGCCAGCAGCCAAGATTTTGGGGCAGGGCAAACCGGGGAGCTGTTTTTT. The chain couples TRBV3-1 to TRBJ2-2; TRBD1 is a possible D gene (5 bases). Between the trimmed V and J ends, which lost 0 bases and 5 bases, there was a span of 16 bases. CDR1 and CDR2 from the germline V gene are LGHDT and YNNKEL (reference sequence). The CDR3 sequence is 17 residues long. The whole variable domain, remainder taken from reference TRBV3-1 and TRBJ2-2, is DTAVSQTPKYLVTQMGNDKSIKCEQNLGHDTMYWYKQDSKKFLKIMFSYNNKELIINETVPNRFSPKSPDKAHLNLHINSLELGDSAVYFCASSQDFGAGQTGELFFGEGSRLTVL.

This clonotype was detected a few times. CDR3 region: CASSKMGFNEQFF. The CDR3 DNA is TGTGCCAGCAGCAAGATGGGGTTCAATGAGCAGTTCTTC. The gene calls are TRBV2 and TRBJ2-1; D unresolved. The CDR3 spans 13 residues. Trimming left V 6 bases short and J 6 bases short, with 12 bases between. The germline V gene encodes CDR1 SNHLY and CDR2 FYNNEI.

The table lists this clonotype with a few counts. The chain links TRBV9 to TRBJ1-1; perhaps TRBD1 as D (5 bases). This CDR3 comprises 15 residues. Germline V gives CDR1 SGDLS, CDR2 YYNGEE. V dropped 0 bases and J dropped 4 bases, with 13 bases sitting between them. This chain's CDR3 is CASSVVGGKGTEAFF. The CDR3 DNA follows: TGTGCCAGCAGCGTAGTGGGGGGAAAGGGCACTGAAGCTTTCTTT. The variable domain in full, with the rest retrieved from reference TRBV9 and TRBJ1-1, is DSGVTQTPKHLITATGQRVTLRCSPRSGDLSVYWYQQSLDQGLQFLIQYYNGEERAKGNILERFSAQQFPDLHSELNLSSLELGDSALYFCASSVVGGKGTEAFFGQGTRLTVV.

The gene calls are TRBV12-3 or TRBV12-4 and TRBJ2-2; 8 nucleotides agree with TRBD1. The CDR3 contains 15 residues. V lost 7 bases to trimming and J lost 3 bases; unmatched junction nucleotides: 7. CDR3 sequence: CASIYAGGYTGELFF. The CDR3 DNA is TGTGCCAGCATATACGCAGGGGGCTACACCGGGGAGCTGTTTTTT.

This clonotype showed up many times. The chain joins TRBV12-3 or TRBV12-4 to TRBJ2-5; possibly TRBD1 for D (6 bases). The CDR3 has 15 amino acids. The ends were cut back, 6 bases at V and 0 bases at J, with 14 bases in the middle. The CDR3 loop reads CASSDKGQYQETQYF. DNA of the CDR3: TGTGCCAGCAGCGATAAAGGACAGTACCAAGAGACCCAGTACTTC.

The CDR3: CASSYSPGNEQFF. CDR3 nucleotides: TGTGCCAGCAGCTATTCACCGGGGAATGAGCAGTTCTTC. The gene calls are TRBV7-3 and TRBJ2-1, with a possible D match to TRBD2 (5 bases). Germline CDR1 is SGHTA and CDR2 is FQGTGA. The CDR3 runs to 13 residues. The ends were cut back, 4 bases at V and 7 bases at J, with 11 bases in the middle.

V and J are TRBV9 and TRBJ2-2; tentatively, D is TRBD1 (5 bases). The CDR3 is 13 amino acids. Germline loops: CDR1 SGDLS, CDR2 YYNGEE. V lost 6 bases and J 8 bases, leaving 14 bases between the germline ends. The CDR3, as DNA: TGTGCCAGCATCCCCTACAACAGGGGGGAGCTGTTTTTT. It translates to CASIPYNRGELFF.

In its sample, this clonotype was seen a few times. The rearrangement links TRBV12-3 or TRBV12-4 to TRBJ1-1, with 10 positions matching TRBD1. The CDR3 contains 14 residues. With 4 bases clipped from V and 5 bases from J, the junction kept 4 bases outside the gene matches. The CDR3 reads CASSYGTGATEAFF. In DNA form, the CDR3 reads TGTGCCAGCAGTTACGGGACAGGGGCTACTGAAGCTTTCTTT.

Many counts were recorded for this clonotype. The chain uses TRBV9 and TRBJ2-3, with no clear D. Germline loops: CDR1 SGDLS, CDR2 YYNGEE. V lost 0 bases to trimming and J lost 4 bases, with 9 bases between them. The CDR3 runs to 14 residues. The CDR3 nucleotides read TGTGCCAGCAGCGTAGGCGTCGGGTCAGATACGCAGTATTTT. Its protein is CASSVGVGSDTQYF. Full variable domain (outside the CDR3, taken from reference TRBV9 and TRBJ2-3): DSGVTQTPKHLITATGQRVTLRCSPRSGDLSVYWYQQSLDQGLQFLIQYYNGEERAKGNILERFSAQQFPDLHSELNLSSLELGDSALYFCASSVGVGSDTQYFGPGTRLTVL.

This clonotype was seen many times. The rearrangement links TRBV20-1 to TRBJ2-1, with 7 bases matching TRBD2. The junction had 9 bases not matched to a gene; V was cut back by 4 bases and J by 9 bases. Germline-derived CDR1 and CDR2 are DFQATT and SNEGSKA (reference sequence). The CDR3 extends over 13 amino acids. CDR3 protein: CSANPSGVTEQFF. CDR3 nucleotides: TGCAGTGCTAATCCCAGCGGGGTAACTGAGCAGTTCTTC.

The genes are TRBV12-3 or TRBV12-4 and TRBJ1-1; D call uncertain. Trimming cost V 0 bases and J 8 bases, with 7 bases left between them. CDR3 length: 12 residues. CDR3 sequence: CASSLARAEAFF. The CDR3 nucleotides are TGTGCCAGCAGTTTAGCGCGGGCCGAAGCTTTCTTT.

This clonotype was seen only a few times. The chain combines TRBV6-5 with TRBJ2-3; 7 bases map to TRBD2. The CDR3 covers 17 residues. J was trimmed by 2 bases and V by 0 bases; bases with no gene match: 8. CDR1 is MNHEY, CDR2 SVGAGI, per germline. CDR3 DNA: TGTGCCAGCAGTTACTCGAGTACGGGAGGTCCCACAGATACGCAGTATTTT. Translating gives CASSYSSTGGPTDTQYF.

This clonotype has only a few counts. This chain connects TRBV7-8 to TRBJ2-7; D might be TRBD2 (7 bases). V was clipped by 3 bases and J by 2 bases, with 14 bases between them. The CDR3 extends over 15 amino acids. CDR1 SGHVS and CDR2 FQNEAQ come from the germline V gene. In nucleotides, the CDR3 is TGTGCCAGCAGCTTGGGAGGGGGAGACGCCTACGAGCAGTACTTC. Translation gives CASSLGGGDAYEQYF.

In this sample, this clonotype turned up a few times. The chain joins TRBV6-5 to TRBJ2-1; D gene unclear. Germline values: CDR1 MNHEY, CDR2 SVGAGI. This CDR3 has 14 residues. Trimming left V 3 bases short and J 1 base short, with 7 bases between. The CDR3 DNA is TGTGCCAGCAGTTATGGTGTGTCCTACAATGAGCAGTTCTTC. Translated, it gives CASSYGVSYNEQFF.

The chain employs TRBV4-3 and TRBJ2-7; 10 nucleotides agree with TRBD2. With V trimmed by 1 base and J by 5 bases, 5 bases remained unmatched. The CDR3 extends over 15 amino acids. Germline V gene data show CDR1 as LGHNA and CDR2 as YSLEER. Here the CDR3 DNA reads TGCGCCAGCAGCCAAGCTAGCGGGAGTATCGACGAGCAGTACTTC. The encoded protein is CASSQASGSIDEQYF.

This sequence joins TRBV27 and TRBJ2-4; TRBD1 aligns across 8 bases. This CDR3 is 15 amino acids long. Germline CDR1 reads MNHEY; CDR2 reads SMNVEV (reference sequence). The V segment lost 6 bases and the J segment 4 bases; nucleotides outside the gene matches: 8. The CDR3 sequence is CASRPARTGKNIQYF. CDR3 in DNA: TGTGCCAGCAGACCCGCCAGGACAGGGAAAAACATTCAGTACTTC.

This clonotype was seen repeatedly, ten times or more. The V call is TRBV15, the J call TRBJ1-1; D might be TRBD1 (5 bases). Germline lookup yields CDR1 LNHNV and CDR2 YYDKDF (reference sequence). The CDR3 totals 15 residues. Deletions cut 1 base from V and 8 bases from J, with 17 bases between. In nucleotides, the CDR3 is TGTGCCACCAGCAGAGGTGGGACTTGGACCGTGGAAGCTTTCTTT. Residues: CATSRGGTWTVEAFF.

The table lists this clonotype with many counts. V is TRBV9 and J is TRBJ2-2; unclear D gene. Germline-derived CDR1 and CDR2 are SGDLS and YYNGEE. Trimming pared 0 bases from V and 3 bases from J, leaving 6 bases between. This CDR3 region has 14 residues. CDR3 in amino acids: CASSVEPYTGELFF. Written as DNA, the CDR3 is TGTGCCAGCAGCGTAGAGCCCTACACCGGGGAGCTGTTTTTT.

This clonotype was seen many times. The chain links TRBV10-3 to TRBJ2-1; 10 positions agree with TRBD1. V shed 6 bases, J shed 8 bases, and the junction held 10 bases outside the gene matches. The CDR3 covers 15 residues. Germline CDR1 reads ENHRY; CDR2 reads SYGVKD. The CDR3 is CAIRSRDRGRDEQFF. In DNA, the CDR3 is TGTGCCATCAGGTCCCGGGACAGGGGTCGGGATGAGCAGTTCTTC.

The chain joins TRBV12-3 or TRBV12-4 to TRBJ2-1; no clear D. V was clipped by 3 bases and J by 4 bases, with 13 bases between them. The CDR3 has 15 amino acids. The CDR3 DNA follows: TGTGCCAGCAGTTTTTCTCATATCATGTACAATGAGCAGTTCTTC. It is translated as CASSFSHIMYNEQFF.